Given below is one T cell receptor (beta chain) in context. Sequenced by immunoSEQ multiplex PCR; TCRdb stores in-frame clones only, minus some. The data show more than 200,000 clones, roughly 87% seen once. The record originates from a study of blood T cell repertoires in COVID-19. The TCR comes from a man aged 25 to 40 in a cohort exposed to, infected with or recovered from COVID-19 (not recorded which). Sequencing was done on a sample of PBMCs or T cells enriched from blood (not recorded which).

This CDR3 reads CASSVGGGSKPQHF. The CDR3 DNA reads TGTGCCAGCAGCGTAGGGGGAGGCTCGAAGCCCCAGCATTTT. The J gene is TRBJ1-5, the V gene TRBV9; D unclear. Germline values: CDR1 SGDLS, CDR2 YYNGEE. This CDR3 spans 14 amino acids. Trimming shortened V by 0 bases and J by 8 bases, and 12 bases separated the two germline ends.